This paragraph reports one TCR beta chain. Its matching antigen is unknown. The data were obtained in a study of T cell repertoires in cytomegalovirus infection. Study-wide background: Recently identified HLA-C-restricted CMV epitopes were among the peptides used. Evidence of both CMV infection and a matching HLA type came from public TCR beta signatures. Study observations and caveats: Clonotypes of TCR beta that were HLA-C-restricted and CMV-specific dominated the ex vivo response. Individuals carrying CMV plus the relevant HLA were identified by cumulative frequency of public TCR beta families.

TCRdb re-analysed the reads in MiXCR, keeping a single row per CDR3 protein. Among 80,000 to 95,000 distinct CDR3 sequences listed, 25% to 35% were seen once. The receptor was derived from a human donor in good health (CMV status not recorded). Some clones in this sample may be carry-over from other donors' samples. The sample consisted of CD8+ T cells from cultured PBMCs, taken from culture after CMV antigen stimulation.

This CDR3 is CASSPRQWGNIQYF. The DNA for the CDR3 is TGTGCCAGCAGTCCAAGGCAGTGGGGGAACATTCAGTACTTC. The V and J genes are TRBV27 and TRBJ2-4; D is possibly TRBD1 or TRBD2 (5 bases each). The CDR3 sequence is 14 residues long. Germline V lookup: CDR1 MNHEY, CDR2 SMNVEV (reference sequence). Between the trimmed V and J ends, which lost 5 bases and 7 bases, there was a span of 15 bases.